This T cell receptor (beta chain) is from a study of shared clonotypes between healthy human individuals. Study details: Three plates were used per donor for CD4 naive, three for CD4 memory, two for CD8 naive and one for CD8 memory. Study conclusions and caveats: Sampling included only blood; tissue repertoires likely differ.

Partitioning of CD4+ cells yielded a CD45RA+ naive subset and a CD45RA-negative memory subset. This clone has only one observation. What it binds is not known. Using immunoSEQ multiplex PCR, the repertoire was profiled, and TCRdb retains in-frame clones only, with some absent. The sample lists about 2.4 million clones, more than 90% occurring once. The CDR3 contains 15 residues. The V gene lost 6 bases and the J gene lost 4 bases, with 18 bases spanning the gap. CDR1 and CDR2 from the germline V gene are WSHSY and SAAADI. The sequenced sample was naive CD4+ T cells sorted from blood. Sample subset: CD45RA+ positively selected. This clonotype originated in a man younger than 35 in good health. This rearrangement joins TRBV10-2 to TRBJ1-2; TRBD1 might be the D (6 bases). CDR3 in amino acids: CASSAQSQGSYGYTF. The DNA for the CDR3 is TGCGCCAGCAGCGCACAGAGCCAGGGGAGCTATGGCTACACCTTC.